The 32 T cell receptor beta chains listed next were all sequenced from one sample in a study of blood T cell repertoires in COVID-19. Using immunoSEQ multiplex PCR, the repertoire was profiled, and TCRdb retains in-frame clones only, with some absent. The table lists roughly 570,000 clones, 85% to 90% of them singletons. Sequencing was done on a sample of peripheral blood. The receptors originated from a woman between 45 and 60 years old with COVID-19, enrolled during active disease.

The chain recombines TRBV5-1 with TRBJ1-1; D not resolved. Trimming took 0 bases from V and 7 from J, leaving 4 bases between them. Germline V CDR1 and CDR2: SGHRS, YFSETQ. This CDR3 comprises 11 residues. CDR3 DNA: TGCGCCAGCAGCTTGGGACTTGAAGCTTTCTTT. This codes for CASSLGLEAFF.

The chain recombines TRBV5-4 with TRBJ2-5; 7 bases are shared with TRBD1. The V and J ends lost 0 bases and 5 bases, in that order; junction bases with no gene match: 4. Germline lookup yields CDR1 SGHNT and CDR2 YYREEE (reference sequence). The CDR3 loop spans 14 amino acids. The CDR3 reads CASSLEGAVETQYF. Written as DNA, the CDR3 is TGTGCCAGCAGCTTGGAGGGGGCGGTGGAGACCCAGTACTTC.

V and J are TRBV5-4 and TRBJ2-7, with TRBD2 matching 7 bases. Looked up from germline, CDR1 is SGHNT and CDR2 is YYREEE (reference sequence). The CDR3 extends over 11 amino acids. V lost 4 bases and J lost 11; bases outside the gene matches: 6. The CDR3 here is CASSLARGEYF. In DNA, the CDR3 is TGTGCCAGCAGCCTGGCACGGGGGGAGTACTTC.

The chain has TRBV30 and TRBJ2-3; 12 bases align to TRBD2. The CDR3 runs to 15 residues. With 1 base clipped from V and 6 bases from J, the junction kept 5 bases outside the gene matches. Germline CDR1 and CDR2: GTSNPN and SVGIG (reference sequence). CDR3 sequence reads: CAWSGTSGVRDTQYF. For the CDR3, the DNA is TGTGCCTGGAGTGGGACTAGCGGGGTTAGGGATACGCAGTATTTT.

This clone occurred a few times. J is TRBJ1-5 and V is TRBV7-3; the D gene is possibly TRBD1 (6 bases). This CDR3 has 18 residues. CDR1 SGHTA and CDR2 FQGTGA come from the germline V gene. V gave up 5 bases and J gave up 5 bases, with 25 bases separating them. The CDR3 is CASSVDGTPHRGHQPQHF. The CDR3 DNA sequence: TGTGCCAGCAGCGTAGACGGGACACCTCACCGGGGCCATCAGCCCCAGCATTTT. Together with reference TRBV7-3 and TRBJ1-5, the CDR3 gives the full variable domain: GAGVSQTPSNKVTEKGKYVELRCDPISGHTALYWYRQSLGQGPEFLIYFQGTGAADDSGLPNDRFFAVRPEGSVSTLKIQRTERGDSAVYLCASSVDGTPHRGHQPQHFGDGTRLSIL.

The genes are TRBV27 and TRBJ2-6, with TRBD2 as a possible D gene (6 bases). V was pared by 3 bases and J by 0 bases, with 6 bases between. Germline V gene sequence: CDR1 MNHEY, CDR2 SMNVEV (reference sequence). CDR3 length: 15 residues. CDR3 sequence reads: CASSFGGSGANVLTF. The CDR3 DNA reads as TGTGCCAGCAGTTTCGGGGGCTCTGGGGCCAACGTCCTGACTTTC.

The V gene is TRBV10-2, the J gene TRBJ2-3; 7 bases are a match to TRBD2. V shed 7 bases, J shed 5 bases, and the junction held 6 bases outside the gene matches. Germline loops: CDR1 WSHSY, CDR2 SAAADI. This CDR3 spans 13 amino acids. CDR3 loop: CASTWTRKDTQYF. In nucleotides, the CDR3 is TGCGCCAGCACCTGGACTAGAAAAGATACGCAGTATTTT.

The chain is built from TRBV12-5 and TRBJ1-6; 8 nucleotides agree with TRBD1. The germline CDR1 and CDR2 sequences are LGHNT and FRNRAP. The CDR3 consists of 14 residues. The ends lost 2 bases at V and 7 bases at J; junction bases unmatched: 1. DNA for the CDR3: TGTGCTAGTGGTTTGACAGGGGGAAATTCACCCCTCCACTTT. As protein: CASGLTGGNSPLHF.

The chain links TRBV10-1 to TRBJ2-1, with D possibly matching TRBD2 (6 bases). Germline lookup yields CDR1 WNHNN and CDR2 SYGVQD (reference sequence). This CDR3 is 16 amino acids long. V was cut by 2 bases and J by 7 bases, with 18 bases left in between. As DNA, the CDR3 is TGCGCCAGCAGTGAGGATCCCAGACTAGTCTCGAATGAGCAGTTCTTC. This gives the protein CASSEDPRLVSNEQFF.

This clone appeared a single time. The V call is TRBV6-5, the J call TRBJ1-2, with D hard to call. The CDR3 runs to 13 residues. The ends were cut back, 4 bases at V and 2 bases at J, with 8 bases in the middle. Germline CDR1 reads MNHEY; CDR2 reads SVGAGI. CDR3 sequence: CASSSNGNYGYTF. CDR3 in DNA: TGTGCCAGCAGTTCAAACGGGAACTATGGCTACACCTTC.

The CDR3 DNA reads TGTGCCAGCTCACCCCAGACAGGGGGGGATGGCTACACCTTC. Translating gives CASSPQTGGDGYTF. V and J are TRBV18 and TRBJ1-2, with 9 bases identical to TRBD1. Trimming cost V 3 bases and J 6 bases; bases outside gene matches: 5. Germline assignment: CDR1 KGHSH and CDR2 LQKENI. This CDR3 comprises 14 residues.

The chain carries TRBV29-1 and TRBJ1-1, with 9 bases aligning to TRBD1. J was trimmed by 1 base and V by 6 bases; bases with no gene match: 3. Germline values: CDR1 SQVTM, CDR2 ANQGSEA. CDR3 length equals 13 residues. The CDR3 loop is CSVTGGQNTEAFF. CDR3 nucleotide sequence: TGCAGCGTAACAGGGGGCCAGAACACTGAAGCTTTCTTT. The full variable domain, with the rest looked up from reference TRBV29-1 and TRBJ1-1, is SAVISQKPSRDICQRGTSLTIQCQVDSQVTMMFWYRQQPGQSLTLIATANQGSEATYESGFVIDKFPISRPNLTFSTLTVSNMSPEDSSIYLCSVTGGQNTEAFFGQGTRLTVV.

This chain connects TRBV19 to TRBJ1-1; the D is unclear. CDR1 LNHDA and CDR2 SQIVND come from the germline V gene (reference sequence). The CDR3 runs 12 residues. With 5 bases removed from V and 3 bases from J, the gap between germline ends came to 7 bases. The CDR3 reads CASSLQDTEAFF. The CDR3 DNA follows: TGTGCCAGTAGTCTCCAGGACACTGAAGCTTTCTTT.

V and J are TRBV28 and TRBJ2-7, with TRBD2 as a possible D gene (5 bases). The CDR3 has 11 amino acids. The ends were cut back, 5 bases at V and 4 bases at J, with 6 bases in the middle. Germline V lookup: CDR1 MDHEN, CDR2 SYDVKM. The CDR3 DNA reads TGTGCCAGCAGTACGGGGTACGAGCAGTACTTC. Its protein product is CASSTGYEQYF.

The CDR3 loop is CASSLTGARQPQHF. Written as DNA, the CDR3 is TGTGCCAGCAGTCTGACAGGGGCGCGTCAGCCCCAGCATTTT. The chain is built from TRBV9 and TRBJ1-5; 8 bases are shared with TRBD1. Germline V gene lookup returns CDR1 SGDLS and CDR2 YYNGEE. V was pared by 5 bases and J by 6 bases, with 7 bases of the junction left unmatched. This CDR3 spans 14 amino acids.

The chain couples TRBV10-3 to TRBJ2-7, with D perhaps TRBD2 (7 bases). Germline loops: CDR1 ENHRY, CDR2 SYGVKD. This CDR3 contains 15 residues. V was cut by 5 bases and J by 4 bases, with 18 bases left in between. The CDR3 coding sequence is TGTGCCATCAGTTCAGGCGGGGGCCCCTATTACGAGCAGTACTTC. Its protein is CAISSGGGPYYEQYF.

The V and J genes are TRBV11-2 and TRBJ2-2; 8 nucleotides agree with TRBD2. The CDR3 is 15 amino acids. The V and J ends lost 8 bases and 7 bases, in that order; junction bases with no gene match: 12. Germline CDR1 is SGHAT and CDR2 is FQNNGV. CDR3 sequence: CASAGSGGPNGELFF. In nucleotides, the CDR3 is TGTGCCAGCGCGGGATCGGGGGGGCCGAACGGGGAGCTGTTTTTT.

The chain carries TRBV7-3 and TRBJ1-6, with 8 bases matching TRBD1. The V gene end was trimmed by 4 bases and the J gene end by 10 bases; junction bases not matched to a gene: 9. The V gene's germline CDR1 is SGHTA and CDR2 FQGTGA. The CDR3 length is 15 residues. The CDR3 sequence is CASSSSGQGQSPLHF. DNA of the CDR3: TGTGCCAGCAGCTCCTCCGGACAGGGCCAATCACCCCTCCACTTT.

There are a few counts of this clone. This chain joins TRBV4-1 and TRBJ1-5, with D hard to call. The CDR3 is made up of 13 amino acids. Germline V gene sequence: CDR1 MGHRA, CDR2 YSYEKL. The V end was cut by 3 bases, the J end by 5 bases, with 8 bases between. For the CDR3, the DNA is TGCGCCAGCAGCCACCCCTTAGATCAGCCCCAGCATTTT. Its translation: CASSHPLDQPQHF.

This clone has just a few counts. This sequence joins TRBV19 and TRBJ2-7, with 11 nucleotides matching TRBD1. The CDR3 has 14 amino acids. Trimming at V came to 9 bases and at J to 0 bases, leaving 4 bases not matched to a gene. Germline V gene lookup returns CDR1 LNHDA and CDR2 SQIVND (reference sequence). CDR3 residues: CASGGTGGSYEQYF. The CDR3 DNA follows: TGTGCCAGCGGGGGGACAGGGGGCTCCTACGAGCAGTACTTC.

The chain employs TRBV27 and TRBJ2-1, with TRBD2 identical over 16 bases. In germline, CDR1 is MNHEY, CDR2 SMNVEV (reference sequence). The CDR3 sequence is 15 residues long. V lost 5 bases, J lost 8 bases, and 3 bases stayed unmatched. The CDR3 DNA sequence: TGTGCCAGCAGTCCGGGACTAGCGGGGGGGCATGAGCAGTTCTTC. It codes for CASSPGLAGGHEQFF.

The rearrangement links TRBV2 to TRBJ2-7; possibly TRBD2 for D (5 bases). CDR3 length: 13 amino acids. The V gene's germline CDR1 is SNHLY and CDR2 FYNNEI. Trimming removed 7 bases from V and 7 bases from J, with 17 bases in between. Here the CDR3 reads CASNAEPREEQYF. The CDR3 nucleotides read TGTGCCAGCAATGCTGAACCGAGGGAGGAGCAGTACTTC.

Only a few counts were recorded for this clone. This chain links TRBV5-8 with TRBJ1-5, with no clear D. V lost 5 bases to trimming and J lost 2 bases, with 8 bases between them. The germline V gene has CDR1 SGHTS and CDR2 YDEGEE. This CDR3 contains 13 residues. The chain's CDR3 is CASRVIGNQPQHF. The CDR3 DNA sequence: TGTGCCAGCAGAGTCATAGGCAATCAGCCCCAGCATTTT.

The V call is TRBV11-3, the J call TRBJ2-5; D is undetermined. The germline CDR1 and CDR2 sequences are SGHNT and YENEEA. The CDR3 is 13 residues long. V lost 0 bases and J lost 1, with 3 bases in between. CDR3 sequence: CASSLDIQETQYF. The CDR3 DNA follows: TGTGCCAGCAGCTTAGACATCCAAGAGACCCAGTACTTC.

The CDR3 loop reads CASSAGTAYNNEQFF. CDR3 bases: TGTGCCAGCAGCGCCGGGACAGCTTACAATAACGAGCAGTTCTTC. This sequence joins TRBV9 and TRBJ2-1, with 7 positions matching TRBD1. The CDR3 sequence is 15 residues long. Unmatched junction bases numbered 13, after V lost 3 bases and J lost 10 bases. Germline CDR1 and CDR2: SGDLS and YYNGEE. Based on the CDR3 plus reference TRBV9 and TRBJ2-1, the full variable domain is DSGVTQTPKHLITATGQRVTLRCSPRSGDLSVYWYQQSLDQGLQFLIQYYNGEERAKGNILERFSAQQFPDLHSELNLSSLELGDSALYFCASSAGTAYNNEQFFGPGTRLTVL.

Points on this clone: One end of the junction fails to match germline, which may point to a read error. J is TRBJ1-2 and V is TRBV2, with D possibly matching TRBD1 (6 bases). This CDR3 spans 14 amino acids. CDR1 is SNHLY, CDR2 FYNNEI, per germline. CDR3 nucleotide sequence: TGTGCCAGCAGGGAAGGGGGGACAAACTATGGCTACACCTTC. It encodes CASREGGTNYGYTF.

The gene calls are TRBV27 and TRBJ1-2, with a possible D match to TRBD1 (5 bases). From germline, CDR1 is MNHEY and CDR2 SMNVEV (reference sequence). V dropped 4 bases and J dropped 4 bases, with 19 bases sitting between them. The CDR3 extends over 16 amino acids. Here the CDR3 DNA reads TGTGCCAGCAGTTCCACGGGGGGGATCCGCGGCTATGGCTACACCTTC. It translates to CASSSTGGIRGYGYTF.

This chain joins TRBV5-1 and TRBJ1-1, with 9 bases identical to TRBD1. The trim removed 2 bases at V and 2 bases at J, leaving 10 bases unmatched. In germline, CDR1 is SGHRS, CDR2 YFSETQ. The CDR3 sequence is 17 residues long. Here the CDR3 reads CASSLGVQGAGNTEAFF. The CDR3 DNA sequence: TGCGCCAGCAGCTTAGGAGTACAGGGGGCGGGTAACACTGAAGCTTTCTTT.

The chain couples TRBV20-1 to TRBJ2-7; TRBD2 agrees at 14 bases. This CDR3 is built from 17 residues. Germline V CDR1 and CDR2: DFQATT, SNEGSKA (reference sequence). V shed 3 bases, J shed 6 bases, and the junction held 13 bases outside the gene matches. The CDR3 reads CSASRGLAGGLPREQYF. The CDR3 DNA reads TGCAGTGCTAGTCGCGGACTAGCGGGGGGCCTGCCGCGCGAGCAGTACTTC.

CDR3 coding DNA: TGTGCCAGCAGCTTAGCGATACAGGTTTCTGGGAATGAGCAGTTCTTC. Translating gives CASSLAIQVSGNEQFF. This chain links TRBV7-8 with TRBJ2-1; perhaps TRBD1 as D (5 bases). V gave up 0 bases and J gave up 7 bases, with 16 bases separating them. Germline CDR1 and CDR2: SGHVS and FQNEAQ. CDR3 size: 16 residues.

J is TRBJ1-6 and V is TRBV30; 11 positions match TRBD1. CDR3 length: 15 amino acids. V was clipped by 2 bases and J by 9 bases; unmatched bases: 6. Germline CDR1 GTSNPN, CDR2 SVGIG (reference sequence). The chain's CDR3 is CAWSFGTGGGSPLHF. Here the CDR3 DNA reads TGTGCCTGGAGTTTTGGGACAGGGGGGGGTTCACCCCTCCACTTT.

The chain links TRBV24-1 to TRBJ1-5; D gene uncertain. The germline CDR1 and CDR2 sequences are KGHDR and SFDVKD. The CDR3 totals 14 residues. V gave up 5 bases and J gave up 5 bases, with 12 bases separating them. The CDR3 sequence: CATSARGWDQPQHF. The CDR3 region has the DNA TGTGCCACCAGTGCCCGGGGTTGGGATCAGCCCCAGCATTTT.